This T cell receptor (beta chain) is from a study of blood T cell repertoires in COVID-19 (dated by TCRdb to about 2020). Notes on the research overall: Samples from collaborators originated in the United States, Italy and Spain and spanned both the acute and convalescent phases of COVID-19. A freely available public database, intended as a resource for researchers studying the immune response to SARS-CoV-2, is where the repertoires were released. Samples were obtained from the ongoing ImmuneRACE study (first 160 participants) and from 950 to 1,500 subjects provided by 6 global collaborators. The material from the prospective study consisted of cDNA or gDNA derived from T cells, B-cell-depleted T cells, or PBMCs. The sample metadata nearly always contained a de-identified subject ID, COVID-19 status, age in years and sex. Where HLA class I and class II types were available, the types were taken from metadata supplied by the sample provider, not from assay-based typing. The dataset comprised deeply sampled blood TCRbeta repertoires from subjects exposed to, actively infected with, or recovered from COVID-19.

Via the germline V gene, CDR1 is SGDLS and CDR2 YYNGEE. The CDR3 numbers 15 residues from cysteine through phenylalanine. Of the read, only the CDR3 DNA is kept; its 45 bases are in frame from base 1. Collaborating institutions collected whole blood in K2EDTA tubes following their own protocols. For TCRbeta analysis, collaborators shipped samples in one of three forms: frozen whole blood, isolated PBMCs, or DNA extracted from either of those sample types. Broad study findings and their caveats: The quantity of clinical and demographic metadata differed by source and by participant and was supplied without curation.

The immunoSEQ Assay, a bias-controlled multiplex PCR, was used to amplify TCRbeta CDR3 regions from genomic DNA. The original pipeline was this. The number of nucleated cells in each sample was estimated by amplification of reference gene primers within the assay. To quantify the absolute abundance of each unique TCRbeta CDR3 rearrangement, sequence reads were collapsed and filtered. For each sample, productive Simpson clonality was calculated as the square root of Simpson's diversity index over productive rearrangements. TCRdb mirrors the immuneACCESS table, restricted to in-frame sequences. Some clones are absent from its copies; in checked studies, under half trace to an unresolved V gene, and the reason for the others is unknown. V and J calls and clone size are copied from that table; D and trimming were computed from the DNA. This sample has around 620,000 clones in its table, and 70% to 90% of those were observed once. The ten largest clones take up roughly 0.25% of the sample.

Regarding this clone: The antigen it recognizes is unknown. The junction does not match germline at one end; this may be a read error.

Specimen: peripheral blood. In this chain, TRBV9 is recombined with TRBJ1-6, with TRBD1 as a weak D call on 6 bases. The receptor comes from a woman in her late teens or twenties with acute or convalescent COVID-19. The DNA reads TGTGCCCGCAGCGCGGGGGCGGGGGGTGGGTCACCCCTCCACTTT. Its protein is CARSAGAGGGSPLHF.